This T cell receptor (beta chain) is from a study of vaccination and CD4 T cells after COVID-19. Treatment reported: roughly 10-day PBMC culture with coronavirus spike peptide pools or control peptides (ViraFEST assay). Half of the medium was exchanged for fresh IL-2 medium, first on day 3 and then on day 7. In its sample, this clonotype was seen a few times. The antigen is not known. Cultured CD4+ T-cell DNA underwent Oncomine TCR Beta short-read sequencing. Each CDR3 protein gets one entry after TCRdb re-called the PCR reads with MiXCR. The table includes about 14,000 distinct CDR3 sequences, over 20% detected once. Study-wide results and limits: Spike mono-reactive clones accounted for 304 of the 307 vaccine-specific clones found in convalescent patients. Only after vaccination were a median roughly 90% of convalescents' reactive clones seen.

The ends lost 12 bases at V and 0 bases at J; junction bases unmatched: 29. Germline V gene lookup returns CDR1 KGHDR and CDR2 SFDVKD. This CDR3 spans 24 amino acids. The sequence derives from a human donor with COVID-19. Sample: cultured CD4+ T cells from blood. This chain connects TRBV24-1 to TRBJ2-2, with 14 bases aligning to TRBD2. CDR3 residues: CAYRRPPGLAGANPLKTNTGELFF. CDR3 bases: TGTGCCTATCGCAGGCCCCCGGGACTAGCGGGGGCGAACCCTTTAAAAACGAACACCGGGGAGCTGTTTTTT.